A selection of T cell receptor beta chains follows, all from one sample in a study of T cell changes during pregnancy in multiple sclerosis. Only in-frame clones appear in the TCRdb table, and some are missing; sequencing was by immunoSEQ multiplex PCR. The table shows 45,000 to 55,000 clones, with about nine tenths occurring only once. Sequencing used CD4+ T cells from peripheral blood mononuclear cells, obtained after pregnancy. The receptors were gathered from a female donor with multiple sclerosis, enrolled in a pregnancy study. Each CDR3 is given with its conserved first and last residue. A D gene is named only where the DNA matches it firmly. Not every row has a clone size; where given, it reads once, few, many or a size class.

clone_size j_call v_call d_call cdr3_aa cdr3_nt
few TRBJ1-1 TRBV21-1 . CASSTSGESTEAFF TGTGCCAGCAGCACATCCGGGGAGAGCACTGAAGCTTTCTTT
. TRBJ1-2 TRBV4-1 . CASSQEGQPPFLSYGYTF TGCGCCAGCAGCCAAGAAGGACAACCTCCTTTCCTGAGCTATGGCTACACCTTC
. TRBJ2-7 TRBV23-1 TRBD2 CACPNTREGGNEQYF TGCGCCTGCCCGAACACGCGGGAGGGAGGTAACGAGCAGTACTTC
. TRBJ2-5 TRBV11-2 . CASSLNAIKVETQYF TGTGCCAGCAGCCTAAATGCGATTAAAGTAGAGACCCAGTACTTC
. TRBJ2-5 TRBV13 TRBD2 CASSFGGRGGETQYF TGTGCCAGCAGCTTTGGCGGGAGAGGCGGAGAGACCCAGTACTTC
. TRBJ2-7 TRBV2 TRBD2 CARGLAGTYEQYF TGTGCCAGGGGACTAGCGGGCACCTACGAGCAGTACTTC
once TRBJ2-2 TRBV11-1 TRBD1 CASSQIRGSGELFF TGTGCCAGCAGCCAAATCAGGGGGTCCGGGGAGCTGTTTTTT
. TRBJ1-5 TRBV6-1 TRBD1 CASSWTGDNQPQHF TGTGCCAGCAGTTGGACAGGGGACAATCAGCCCCAGCATTTT
. TRBJ2-7 TRBV20-1 . CSARSVDEQYF TGCAGTGCTCGAAGCGTTGACGAGCAGTACTTC
. TRBJ1-1 TRBV4-2 . CASSQGTLWNTEAFF TGTGCCAGCAGCCAGGGGACACTGTGGAACACTGAAGCTTTCTTT
. TRBJ2-7 TRBV28 TRBD2 CASSLLAVYEQYF TGTGCCAGCAGTCTACTAGCGGTCTACGAGCAGTACTTC
. TRBJ2-1 TRBV5-1 . CASSLVGTHPDNEQFF TGCGCCAGCAGCTTGGTCGGGACTCATCCCGACAATGAGCAGTTCTTC
. TRBJ1-2 TRBV19 . CASSINPGVYGYTF TGTGCCAGTAGTATAAACCCGGGAGTATATGGCTACACCTTC
. TRBJ2-7 TRBV18 TRBD2 CASSPQLTGGSYEQYF TGTGCCAGCTCACCACAGCTCACGGGAGGCTCCTACGAGCAGTACTTC
. TRBJ1-3 TRBV30 TRBD1 CAWSRDSGGGNTIYF TGTGCCTGGAGTAGGGACAGCGGAGGAGGAAACACCATATATTTT
once TRBJ2-7 TRBV28 TRBD2 CASSTTSGSSYEQYF TGTGCCAGCAGTACGACTAGCGGGAGCTCCTACGAGCAGTACTTC
. TRBJ1-5 TRBV6-1 . CASSDLTYNQPQHF TGTGCCAGCAGTGATCTTACCTACAATCAGCCCCAGCATTTT
. TRBJ2-3 TRBV7-9 TRBD2 CASSFGLAGENTQYF TGTGCCAGCAGCTTTGGACTAGCGGGAGAGAATACGCAGTATTTT
. TRBJ2-2 TRBV6-1 TRBD2 CASSEVPAGFTGELFF TGTGCCAGCAGTGAGGTCCCAGCGGGATTCACCGGGGAGCTGTTTTTT
. TRBJ2-2 TRBV19 . CASSQWAGVNTGELFF TGTGCCAGTAGCCAATGGGCAGGGGTAAACACCGGGGAGCTGTTTTTT